This passage covers 21 T cell receptor beta chains from one sample sequenced in a study of CD8 T cells in Susac syndrome. Random hexamers were used to reverse transcribe roughly 0.5 to 1 ug of RNA. MiXCR, applied by TCRdb to the immunoSEQ multiplex PCR reads, yields one record per CDR3 protein. The sample has 160,000 or so distinct CDR3 sequences; approximately 94% are singletons. The sequencing input was CD4+ T cells from PBMCs. The receptors were gathered from a human donor with multiple sclerosis.

This chain links TRBV27 with TRBJ2-5; D may match TRBD1 or TRBD2 (5 bases each). The germline gives CDR1 MNHEY, CDR2 SMNVEV (reference sequence). The CDR3 is 14 amino acids. V was cut by 5 bases and J by 3 bases, with 13 bases left in between. The chain's CDR3 is CASSGHTGKETQYF. DNA for the CDR3: TGTGCCAGCAGTGGACATACCGGGAAAGAGACCCAGTACTTC.

The genes are TRBV18 and TRBJ1-5; 8 bases are a match to TRBD1. There are 17 residues in the CDR3. Germline V gives CDR1 KGHSH, CDR2 LQKENI. V shed 3 bases and J 4 bases; nucleotides not matched to a gene: 11. CDR3 in DNA: TGTGCCAGCTCACCGTCCTTAGCAGGGGGCGTAAATCAGCCCCAGCATTTT. Protein product: CASSPSLAGGVNQPQHF.

V and J are TRBV20-1 and TRBJ2-7; D perhaps matches TRBD1 (6 bases). V lost 5 bases and J lost 5, with 16 bases in between. The CDR3 covers 13 residues. CDR1 is DFQATT, CDR2 SNEGSKA, per germline (reference sequence). CDR3 residues: CSAFRYQGNEQYF. CDR3 nucleotide sequence: TGCAGTGCTTTCCGCTACCAGGGGAACGAGCAGTACTTC.

This clonotype has just one count. The chain is built from TRBV7-9 and TRBJ2-3, with D possibly matching TRBD1 (6 bases). CDR1 and CDR2 (germline): SEHNR, FQNEAQ (reference sequence). Trimming pared 5 bases from V and 2 bases from J, leaving 14 bases between. The CDR3 spans 15 residues. CDR3 sequence: CASSRAGQSTDTQYF. For the CDR3, the DNA is TGTGCCAGCAGCCGGGCAGGACAGTCCACAGATACGCAGTATTTT.

This chain joins TRBV7-2 and TRBJ2-5; 14 bases match TRBD2. V trimming: 6 bases; J trimming: 2 bases; junction bases outside the gene matches: 14. Germline V gene lookup returns CDR1 SGHTA and CDR2 FQGNSA. This CDR3 region has 19 residues. The CDR3 nucleotides read TGTGCCAGCAGACAAACCCCGGGACTAGCGGGAGTACGGCAAGAGACCCAGTACTTC. Its translation: CASRQTPGLAGVRQETQYF.

V usage is TRBV9 and J usage is TRBJ2-5; possible D gene TRBD1, 7 bases. Germline CDR1 is SGDLS and CDR2 is YYNGEE. The CDR3 spans 12 residues. Trimming pared 7 bases from V and 3 bases from J, leaving 10 bases between. This CDR3 is CASARGEETQYF. As DNA, the CDR3 is TGTGCCAGCGCCAGGGGGGAAGAGACCCAGTACTTC.

This sequence joins TRBV4-3 and TRBJ2-1; D is unresolved. CDR3 length: 13 amino acids. Germline CDR1 and CDR2: LGHNA and YSLEER. The ends were cut back, 0 bases at V and 7 bases at J, with 7 bases in the middle. The CDR3 coding sequence is TGCGCCAGCAGCCAAGAACCGTCTAATGAGCAGTTCTTC. Translation gives CASSQEPSNEQFF.

The chain links TRBV2 to TRBJ2-7, with TRBD2 identical over 7 bases. The V segment lost 6 bases and the J segment 6 bases; nucleotides outside the gene matches: 5. CDR1 is SNHLY, CDR2 FYNNEI, per germline. The CDR3 length is 12 residues. In DNA form, the CDR3 reads TGTGCCAGCAGATGGGGCGGGGGCGAGCAGTACTTC. This gives the protein CASRWGGGEQYF.

The rearrangement links TRBV4-1 to TRBJ1-3, with D uncertain. The germline CDR1 and CDR2 sequences are MGHRA and YSYEKL. This CDR3 spans 15 amino acids. Trimming cost V 1 base and J 0 bases, with 7 bases left between them. CDR3 DNA: TGCGCCAGCAGCCAAGGCATAACCTCTGGAAACACCATATATTTT. It translates to CASSQGITSGNTIYF.

The V and J genes are TRBV20-1 and TRBJ1-2; 8 bases align to TRBD1. This CDR3 contains 13 residues. The germline V gene encodes CDR1 DFQATT and CDR2 SNEGSKA (reference sequence). The junction had 4 bases not matched to a gene; V was cut back by 0 bases and J by 7 bases. The CDR3 region is CSAREGTGAGYTF. Here the CDR3 DNA reads TGCAGTGCTAGAGAGGGGACAGGCGCTGGCTACACCTTC.

The J gene is TRBJ2-1, the V gene TRBV27; D is uncertain. Germline V gives CDR1 MNHEY, CDR2 SMNVEV (reference sequence). The CDR3 loop spans 12 amino acids. Trimming cost V 5 bases and J 7 bases, with 9 bases left between them. The CDR3 nucleotides read TGTGCCAGCAGTCGACCAGCGAATGAGCAGTTCTTC. Amino acid sequence: CASSRPANEQFF.

This sequence joins TRBV15 and TRBJ1-5; a weak D match, TRBD1 (5 bases). The CDR3 sequence is 15 residues long. Germline CDR1 LNHNV, CDR2 YYDKDF (reference sequence). Between the trimmed V and J ends, which lost 3 bases and 3 bases, there was a span of 12 bases. CDR3: CATSSWRQSNQPQHF. CDR3 coding DNA: TGTGCCACCAGCAGCTGGCGACAGTCCAATCAGCCCCAGCATTTT.

The chain employs TRBV6-6 and TRBJ1-1; 8 bases are shared with TRBD1. The V gene end was trimmed by 7 bases and the J gene end by 8 bases; junction bases not matched to a gene: 9. The CDR3 spans 13 residues. Looked up from germline, CDR1 is MNHNY and CDR2 is SVGAGI (reference sequence). The CDR3 spells CASTGQVEREAFF. CDR3 nucleotide sequence: TGTGCCAGCACGGGACAGGTGGAGAGAGAAGCTTTCTTT.

The chain links TRBV3-1 to TRBJ2-3; 8 bases line up with TRBD2. CDR1 is LGHDT, CDR2 YNNKEL, per germline (reference sequence). The CDR3 has 18 amino acids. With 1 base clipped from V and 0 bases from J, the junction kept 9 bases outside the gene matches. The CDR3 reads CASSQGPAGATSTDTQYF. DNA for the CDR3: TGTGCCAGCAGCCAAGGCCCAGCGGGAGCCACTAGCACAGATACGCAGTATTTT.

The chain links TRBV29-1 to TRBJ2-7; D might be TRBD2 (6 bases). Germline CDR1 is SQVTM and CDR2 is ANQGSEA. The CDR3 runs to 12 residues. With 5 bases removed from V and 6 bases from J, the gap between germline ends came to 14 bases. CDR3 protein: CSVRRGPGEQYF. The CDR3 nucleotides are TGCAGCGTTAGGCGGGGCCCTGGCGAGCAGTACTTC.

The rearrangement links TRBV10-3 to TRBJ2-7, with 11 bases identical to TRBD1. From germline, CDR1 is ENHRY and CDR2 SYGVKD. The CDR3 runs to 16 residues. Trimming removed 5 bases from V and 7 bases from J; junction bases left unmatched: 13. The CDR3 DNA reads as TGTGCCATCAGTCCCCTAGGACAGGGGGCTTCGGGAGAGCAGTACTTC. Its translation is CAISPLGQGASGEQYF.

The chain employs TRBV29-1 and TRBJ2-1, with D possibly called TRBD1 or TRBD2 (5 bases each). V gave up 6 bases and J gave up 0 bases, with 15 bases separating them. The CDR3 has 15 residues. Germline CDR1 and CDR2: SQVTM and ANQGSEA. The CDR3 spells CSVLSRGNSYNEQFF. Here the CDR3 DNA reads TGCAGCGTACTCTCGAGGGGTAACTCCTACAATGAGCAGTTCTTC.

The V gene is TRBV7-3, the J gene TRBJ2-1; D ambiguous. The CDR3 length is 15 residues. V lost 5 bases and J 9 bases, leaving 20 bases between the germline ends. In germline, CDR1 is SGHTA, CDR2 FQGTGA. In DNA, the CDR3 is TGTGCCAGCAGCCCCCGGACCCGGACCGTCGGTGAGCAGTTCTTC. Its translation is CASSPRTRTVGEQFF.

This chain connects TRBV3-1 to TRBJ1-5, with D tentatively TRBD1 (5 bases). CDR1 and CDR2 from the germline V gene are LGHDT and YNNKEL (reference sequence). The V gene lost 0 bases and the J gene lost 9 bases, with 9 bases spanning the gap. The CDR3 length is 13 residues. CDR3 DNA: TGTGCCAGCAGCCAAGATCGGGGGGGGCCCCAGCATTTT. It translates to CASSQDRGGPQHF. Combining the CDR3 with reference TRBV3-1 and TRBJ1-5 gives the whole variable domain DTAVSQTPKYLVTQMGNDKSIKCEQNLGHDTMYWYKQDSKKFLKIMFSYNNKELIINETVPNRFSPKSPDKAHLNLHINSLELGDSAVYFCASSQDRGGPQHFGDGTRLSIL.

The rearrangement links TRBV23-1 to TRBJ1-1; D is possibly TRBD1 (6 bases). Being an ORF, TRBV23-1 has a function that is uncertain. The V gene lost 6 bases and the J gene lost 3 bases, with 14 bases spanning the gap. This CDR3 is 14 amino acids long. The CDR3 loop is CASRDDRWDTEAFF. The CDR3 DNA is TGCGCCAGCAGGGACGACAGGTGGGACACTGAAGCTTTCTTT.

The chain is built from TRBV15 and TRBJ2-5; no clear D. V was cut by 3 bases and J by 11 bases, with 16 bases left in between. CDR3 length equals 13 residues. CDR1 is LNHNV, CDR2 YYDKDF, per germline (reference sequence). The CDR3 spells CATSSIEREEQYF. In DNA form, the CDR3 reads TGTGCCACCAGCAGTATTGAAAGGGAAGAGCAGTACTTC.